The source of this TCR beta chain is a study of shared clonotypes between healthy human individuals. Study as a whole: Used for every donor were three CD4 naive, three CD4 memory, two CD8 naive and one CD8 memory plate. General study points: Sorted-subset sequencing was shown by rarefaction to be incomplete despite large depth. Limited genetic and exposure-history diversity came from having few donors.

Caucasian adults living in Nashville, Tennessee, provided all samples. Germline V gene sequence: CDR1 SEHNR, CDR2 FQNEAQ (reference sequence). This CDR3 has 15 residues. Worth noting for this clone: No antigen is known for it.

Repertoires were generated with immunoSEQ multiplex PCR, while TCRdb's copy carries only in-frame clones and drops some. This sample carries around 180,000 clones, over 85% of them seen once, and the ten largest clones take 0.065% to 0.07%. The TCR originated in a woman in her thirties in good health. Sequencing was done on a sample of naive CD4+ T cells sorted from blood. Subset described: CD45RA+ positively selected. V gene TRBV7-9 combines with J gene TRBJ2-5; 7 bases are shared with TRBD1. The last part of the DNA fits TRBJ2-7 better; the J call may be wrong. CDR3 region: CASSSLGQRTYEQYF. CDR3 coding DNA: TGTGCCAGCAGCTCCTTGGGACAGCGTACCTACGAGCAGTACTTC.